This T cell receptor beta chain comes out of a study of T cells after yellow fever vaccination. Across the study: Fractions of limited cellularity were prepared by means of SMART-Seq v4 Ultra Low Input.

Study-wide results and caveats: Clonotype sharing between CD4 and CD8 compartments was small.

In TCRdb, the 5' RACE reads were re-called with MiXCR into one record per CDR3 protein. Among around 340,000 distinct CDR3 sequences listed, approximately 12% were seen once. This clonotype was picked up a small number of times. What it binds is unknown. The ends lost 4 bases at V and 5 bases at J; junction bases unmatched: 10. Germline V gene lookup returns CDR1 LGHNA and CDR2 YNFKEQ. The CDR3 covers 16 residues. Source: CD4+ T cells sorted from PBMCs, taken 15 days after the yellow fever booster vaccination. The chain has TRBV4-2 and TRBJ2-1; 8 bases are shared with TRBD2. The receptor was isolated from a man between 18 and 35 years old who received the YFV17D yellow fever vaccine. DNA for the CDR3: TGTGCCAGCAGCCCTTATCTAGCGGGTTCAGACAATGAGCAGTTCTTC. Protein sequence: CASSPYLAGSDNEQFF.